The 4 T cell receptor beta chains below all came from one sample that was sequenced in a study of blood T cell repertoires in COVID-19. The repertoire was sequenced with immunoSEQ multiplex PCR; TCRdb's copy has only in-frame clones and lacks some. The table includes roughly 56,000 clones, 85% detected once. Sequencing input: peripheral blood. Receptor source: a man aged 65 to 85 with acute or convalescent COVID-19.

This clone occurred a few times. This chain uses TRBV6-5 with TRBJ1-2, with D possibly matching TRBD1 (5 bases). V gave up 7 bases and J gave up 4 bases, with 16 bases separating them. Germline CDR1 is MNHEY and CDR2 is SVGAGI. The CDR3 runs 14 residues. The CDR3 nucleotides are TGTGCCAGCAAGTTAGGGGCTGGACCCTATGGCTACACCTTC. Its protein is CASKLGAGPYGYTF.

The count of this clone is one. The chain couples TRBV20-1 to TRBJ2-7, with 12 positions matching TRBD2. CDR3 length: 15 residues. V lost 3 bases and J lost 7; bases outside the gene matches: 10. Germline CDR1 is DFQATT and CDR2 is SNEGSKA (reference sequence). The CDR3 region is CSASGPLAGGEEQYF. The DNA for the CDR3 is TGCAGTGCTAGTGGCCCACTAGCGGGGGGAGAGGAGCAGTACTTC.

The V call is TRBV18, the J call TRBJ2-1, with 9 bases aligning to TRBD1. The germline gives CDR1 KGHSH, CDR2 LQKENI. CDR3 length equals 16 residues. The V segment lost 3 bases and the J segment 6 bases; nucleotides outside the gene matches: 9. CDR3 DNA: TGTGCCAGCTCACCGTACCGGGACAGGGTGGTCAATGAGCAGTTCTTC. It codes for CASSPYRDRVVNEQFF.

In nucleotides, the CDR3 is TGTGCCAGCAGTGAAATGACAGGGGGTCAGCCCCAGCATTTT. This codes for CASSEMTGGQPQHF. The V and J genes are TRBV6-1 and TRBJ1-5; 9 nucleotides line up with TRBD1. CDR3 length equals 14 residues. V lost 2 bases and J lost 6; bases outside the gene matches: 2. Per the germline V gene, CDR1 is MNHNS and CDR2 is SASEGT.